These 20 T cell receptor beta chains came from one sample sequenced in a study of OX40 agonist ivuxolimab in advanced cancers. The table came from immunoSEQ multiplex PCR; TCRdb's copy has only in-frame clones and leaves some out. The table lists about 69,000 clones, roughly nine tenths of them singletons. The material sequenced was CD4+ or CD8+ T cells sorted from blood, taken in a trial of the OX40 agonist ivuxolimab. These receptors were taken from an adult with an advanced solid tumor such as melanoma, head and neck, liver or kidney cancer.

The V call is TRBV7-6, the J call TRBJ2-1; 7 bases fit TRBD2. The germline gives CDR1 SGHVS, CDR2 FNYEAQ. This CDR3 spans 14 amino acids. J was trimmed by 6 bases and V by 5 bases; bases with no gene match: 7. In nucleotides, the CDR3 is TGTGCCAGCAGCCCTGGACTAGGAATCAATGAGCAGTTCTTC. This translates into CASSPGLGINEQFF.

The chain joins TRBV30 to TRBJ1-2; no definite D call. Trimming took 3 bases from V and 2 from J, leaving 1 base between them. Germline-derived CDR1 and CDR2 are GTSNPN and SVGIG (reference sequence). The CDR3 consists of 10 residues. The CDR3 loop reads CAWSNYGYTF. For the CDR3, the DNA is TGTGCCTGGAGCAACTATGGCTACACCTTC.

This chain links TRBV2 with TRBJ1-2, with TRBD1 as a possible D gene (5 bases). V was shortened by 1 base and J by 1 base, with 13 bases between the two germline ends. CDR3 length equals 16 residues. Looked up from germline, CDR1 is SNHLY and CDR2 is FYNNEI. The CDR3 loop is CASSEDVGDLNYGYTF. The CDR3 region has the DNA TGTGCCAGCAGTGAAGATGTTGGGGACCTTAACTATGGCTACACCTTC.

V and J are TRBV5-6 and TRBJ2-4; D may correspond to TRBD1 or TRBD2 (6 bases each). V was cut by 2 bases and J by 3 bases, with 15 bases left in between. The CDR3 totals 16 residues. The germline V gene encodes CDR1 SGHDT and CDR2 YYEEEE. The CDR3 is CASSFAGHPVKNIQYF. In DNA, the CDR3 is TGTGCCAGCAGCTTTGCGGGACACCCTGTCAAAAACATTCAGTACTTC. Full variable domain (missing parts from reference TRBV5-6 and TRBJ2-4): DAGVTQSPTHLIKTRGQQVTLRCSPKSGHDTVSWYQQALGQGPQFIFQYYEEEERQRGNFPDRFSGHQFPNYSSELNVNALLLGDSALYLCASSFAGHPVKNIQYFGAGTRLSVL.

The rearrangement links TRBV4-1 to TRBJ2-7; TRBD2 agrees at 7 bases. The ends lost 3 bases at V and 4 bases at J; junction bases unmatched: 6. Germline V CDR1 and CDR2: MGHRA, YSYEKL. This CDR3 is 14 amino acids long. CDR3 in DNA: TGCGCCAGCAGCCAGGGAGGGGAGCGGTACGAGCAGTACTTC. Protein sequence: CASSQGGERYEQYF.

V is TRBV7-9 and J is TRBJ1-2, with D perhaps TRBD1 (6 bases). The CDR3 has 13 residues. CDR1 SEHNR and CDR2 FQNEAQ come from the germline V gene (reference sequence). With 5 bases removed from V and 2 bases from J, the gap between germline ends came to 9 bases. In nucleotides, the CDR3 is TGTGCCAGCAGCCCTACAGGGAACTATGGCTACACCTTC. Its translation: CASSPTGNYGYTF.

V and J are TRBV29-1 and TRBJ2-1; D is undetermined. The germline CDR1 and CDR2 sequences are SQVTM and ANQGSEA. V was pared by 6 bases and J by 4 bases, with 22 bases between. There are 16 residues in the CDR3. The CDR3: CSVSYVGLKGYNEQFF. The CDR3 nucleotides are TGCAGCGTCTCCTATGTTGGGCTCAAAGGGTACAATGAGCAGTTCTTC.

The chain links TRBV9 to TRBJ2-3; D is ambiguous. The V gene lost 0 bases and the J gene lost 2 bases, with 10 bases spanning the gap. Germline V gene sequence: CDR1 SGDLS, CDR2 YYNGEE. This CDR3 has 15 residues. CDR3 residues: CASSVGVVPTDTQYF. The CDR3 DNA sequence: TGTGCCAGCAGCGTAGGGGTTGTTCCCACAGATACGCAGTATTTT.

The chain carries TRBV6-5 and TRBJ2-2, with 7 nucleotides matching TRBD1. The V gene's germline CDR1 is MNHEY and CDR2 SVGAGI. V shed 6 bases and J 1 base; nucleotides not matched to a gene: 5. The CDR3 is 15 residues long. In DNA, the CDR3 is TGTGCCAGCAGAGGAACAGGGGAGAACACCGGGGAGCTGTTTTTT. It codes for CASRGTGENTGELFF.

The chain is built from TRBV9 and TRBJ2-3, with D tentatively TRBD1 (6 bases). V was clipped by 4 bases and J by 2 bases, with 20 bases between them. CDR1 is SGDLS and CDR2 is YYNGEE in the germline V gene. The CDR3 is made up of 17 amino acids. The CDR3 reads CASSQYLYREVTDTQYF. Here the CDR3 DNA reads TGTGCCAGCAGCCAATACTTATACAGGGAAGTCACAGATACGCAGTATTTT. Drawing the rest from reference TRBV9 and TRBJ2-3, the complete variable domain is DSGVTQTPKHLITATGQRVTLRCSPRSGDLSVYWYQQSLDQGLQFLIQYYNGEERAKGNILERFSAQQFPDLHSELNLSSLELGDSALYFCASSQYLYREVTDTQYFGPGTRLTVL.

A single count supports this clone. CDR3 sequence (DNA): TGTGCCAGCAGAAACGGGGGTTACCAAGAGACCCAGTACTTC. This sequence encodes CASRNGGYQETQYF. This chain uses TRBV7-9 with TRBJ2-5; D might be TRBD2 (6 bases). The CDR3 is 14 residues long. Between the trimmed V and J ends, which lost 6 bases and 0 bases, there was a span of 11 bases. CDR1 and CDR2 from the germline V gene are SEHNR and FQNEAQ (reference sequence). Drawing the rest from reference TRBV7-9 and TRBJ2-5, the complete variable domain is DTGVSQNPRHKITKRGQNVTFRCDPISEHNRLYWYRQTLGQGPEFLTYFQNEAQLEKSRLLSDRFSAERPKGSFSTLEIQRTEQGDSAMYLCASRNGGYQETQYFGPGTRLLVL.

This clone has just a few counts. The CDR3 nucleotides read TGTGCCAGCAGTTATACAGGTGGAGGGACTGAAGCTTTCTTT. Protein product: CASSYTGGGTEAFF. V usage is TRBV6-5 and J usage is TRBJ1-1; TRBD1 is a possible D gene (5 bases). Trimming took off 3 bases at V and 5 bases at J, with 13 bases between the two ends. From germline, CDR1 is MNHEY and CDR2 SVGAGI. CDR3 length equals 14 residues.

Regarding this clone: A read error may produce the germline difference seen at one junction end. The chain recombines TRBV27 with TRBJ1-2; 10 nucleotides align to TRBD1. This CDR3 has 11 amino acids. Germline V gene sequence: CDR1 MNHEY, CDR2 SMNVEV (reference sequence). CDR3 DNA: TGTGCCAGCAGTTCACCGGGACAGGGGCCCTTC. Translation gives CASSSPGQGPF.

The rearrangement uses TRBV4-1 and TRBJ2-7; 12 bases fit TRBD1. The CDR3 runs to 16 residues. CDR1 and CDR2 from the germline V gene are MGHRA and YSYEKL. V lost 2 bases and J lost 6; bases outside the gene matches: 8. The CDR3 is CASSQHIGTGGIEQYF. DNA for the CDR3: TGCGCCAGCAGCCAACACATCGGGACAGGGGGCATCGAGCAGTACTTC.

The chain has TRBV27 and TRBJ1-1; 8 bases map to TRBD1. This CDR3 contains 13 residues. Germline trimming cut 3 bases from V and 7 bases from J; bases unmatched to any gene: 4. CDR1 is MNHEY, CDR2 SMNVEV, per germline (reference sequence). The CDR3 DNA follows: TGTGCCAGCAGTTTTGGGACAGGTAGTGAAGCTTTCTTT. Its protein product is CASSFGTGSEAFF.

The genes are TRBV19 and TRBJ2-3; the D gene could be TRBD1 or TRBD2 (6 bases each). V lost 1 base and J lost 5, with 13 bases in between. This CDR3 contains 15 residues. Per the germline V gene, CDR1 is LNHDA and CDR2 is SQIVND (reference sequence). The CDR3 loop is CASSIGGGQGDTQYF. As DNA, the CDR3 is TGTGCCAGTAGTATAGGTGGGGGGCAGGGAGATACGCAGTATTTT. The whole variable domain, remainder taken from reference TRBV19 and TRBJ2-3, is DGGITQSPKYLFRKEGQNVTLSCEQNLNHDAMYWYRQDPGQGLRLIYYSQIVNDFQKGDIAEGYSVSREKKESFPLTVTSAQKNPTAFYLCASSIGGGQGDTQYFGPGTRLTVL.

The rearrangement joins TRBV7-6 to TRBJ2-7, with D tentatively TRBD1 (5 bases). From germline, CDR1 is SGHVS and CDR2 FNYEAQ. V lost 1 base, J lost 3 bases, and 10 bases lay in between. The CDR3 extends over 14 amino acids. The CDR3 bases are TGTGCCAGCAGCTTAGACTGGCAGGGCTACGAGCAGTACTTC. Its translation is CASSLDWQGYEQYF.

This chain joins TRBV6-4 and TRBJ2-7, with 7 bases matching TRBD1. Trimming cost V 5 bases and J 3 bases; bases outside gene matches: 10. The CDR3 extends over 15 amino acids. Germline V lookup: CDR1 MRHNA, CDR2 SNTAGT. CDR3 bases: TGTGCCAGCAGTTACGGGACAGCGGTCCTCTACGAGCAGTACTTC. Translated, it gives CASSYGTAVLYEQYF.

The V gene is TRBV18, the J gene TRBJ1-2, with 11 bases matching TRBD1. Per the germline V gene, CDR1 is KGHSH and CDR2 is LQKENI. The V gene end was trimmed by 3 bases and the J gene end by 7 bases; junction bases not matched to a gene: 7. The CDR3 spans 15 residues. CDR3 DNA: TGTGCCAGCTCACCCACCGGGACAGGGGGGACTGGCTACACCTTC. This sequence encodes CASSPTGTGGTGYTF.

The table lists this clone with a few counts. The chain uses TRBV5-4 and TRBJ2-5, with a weak D call TRBD2 (5 bases). Germline CDR1 SGHNT, CDR2 YYREEE (reference sequence). This CDR3 has 14 residues. V was shortened by 1 base and J by 5 bases, with 12 bases between the two germline ends. The CDR3 here is CASSLRQTGETQYF. In nucleotides, the CDR3 is TGTGCCAGCAGCTTGCGGCAGACGGGGGAGACCCAGTACTTC. Filled out from reference TRBV5-4 and TRBJ2-5, the complete variable domain reads ETGVTQSPTHLIKTRGQQVTLRCSSQSGHNTVSWYQQALGQGPQFIFQYYREEENGRGNFPPRFSGLQFPNYSSELNVNALELDDSALYLCASSLRQTGETQYFGPGTRLLVL.